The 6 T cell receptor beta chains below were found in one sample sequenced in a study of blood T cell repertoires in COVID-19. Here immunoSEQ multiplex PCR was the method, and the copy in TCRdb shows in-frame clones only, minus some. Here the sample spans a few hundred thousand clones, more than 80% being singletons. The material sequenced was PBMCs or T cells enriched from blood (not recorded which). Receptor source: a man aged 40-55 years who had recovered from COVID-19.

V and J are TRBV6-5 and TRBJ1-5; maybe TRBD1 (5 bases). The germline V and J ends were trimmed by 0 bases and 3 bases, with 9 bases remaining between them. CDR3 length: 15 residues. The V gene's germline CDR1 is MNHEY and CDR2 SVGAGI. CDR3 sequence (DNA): TGTGCCAGCAGTTACTCGCAGGGAAACAATCAGCCCCAGCATTTT. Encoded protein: CASSYSQGNNQPQHF.

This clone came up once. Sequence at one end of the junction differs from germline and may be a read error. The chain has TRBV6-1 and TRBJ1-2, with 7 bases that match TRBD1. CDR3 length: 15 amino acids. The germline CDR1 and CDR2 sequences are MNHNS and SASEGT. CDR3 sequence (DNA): TGTGCCAGCCGTGAATATTCGACAGGGCTGGAGGGCTACACCTTC. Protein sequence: CASREYSTGLEGYTF.

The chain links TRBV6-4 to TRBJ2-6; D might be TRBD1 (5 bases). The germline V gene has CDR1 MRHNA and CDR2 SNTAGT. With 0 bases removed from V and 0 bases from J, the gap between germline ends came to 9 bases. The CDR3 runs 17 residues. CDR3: CASSDSLGDSGANVLTF. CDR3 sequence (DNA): TGTGCCAGCAGTGACTCGCTAGGGGACTCTGGGGCCAACGTCCTGACTTTC.

The CDR3 region is CAWTQDRAGGYTF. The DNA for the CDR3 is TGTGCCTGGACCCAGGACAGGGCGGGTGGCTACACCTTC. The chain uses TRBV30 and TRBJ1-2; 8 nucleotides match TRBD1. This CDR3 contains 13 residues. With V trimmed by 4 bases and J by 7 bases, 8 bases remained unmatched. CDR1 is GTSNPN and CDR2 is SVGIG in the germline V gene (reference sequence). Full variable domain (remainder filled in from reference TRBV30 and TRBJ1-2): SQTIHQWPATLVQPVGSPLSLECTVEGTSNPNLYWYRQAAGRGLQLLFYSVGIGQISSEVPQNLSASRPQDRQFILSSKKLLLSDSGFYLCAWTQDRAGGYTFGSGTRLTVV.

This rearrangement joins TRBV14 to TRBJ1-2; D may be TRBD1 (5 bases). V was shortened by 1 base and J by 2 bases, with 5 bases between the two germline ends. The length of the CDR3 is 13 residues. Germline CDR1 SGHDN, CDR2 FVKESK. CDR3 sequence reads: CASSQGTNYGYTF. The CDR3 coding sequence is TGTGCCAGCAGCCAAGGGACAAACTATGGCTACACCTTC.

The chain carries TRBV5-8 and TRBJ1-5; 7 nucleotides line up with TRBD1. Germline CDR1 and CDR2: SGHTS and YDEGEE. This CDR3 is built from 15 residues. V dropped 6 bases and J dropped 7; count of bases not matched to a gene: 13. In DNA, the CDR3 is TGTGCCAGCAACCGGTGGGACAGCCGAAACCAGCCCCAGCATTTT. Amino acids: CASNRWDSRNQPQHF. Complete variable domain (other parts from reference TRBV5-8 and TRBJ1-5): EAGVTQSPTHLIKTRGQQATLRCSPISGHTSVYWYQQALGLGLQFLLWYDEGEERNRGNFPPRFSGRQFPNYSSELNVNALELEDSALYLCASNRWDSRNQPQHFGDGTRLSIL.